Described below is a single TCR beta chain sequence and its context. The entry originates in a study of identical twins. Looked up from germline, CDR1 is SGHTA and CDR2 is FQGNSA. V shed 0 bases and J shed 1 base, with 11 bases lying between them. The CDR3 runs 16 residues. cDNA molecules carried unique molecular identifiers, and template switching added a universal primer site. MiXCR was run by TCRdb on the 5' RACE reads, yielding one entry per CDR3 protein. The data show some 500,000 distinct CDR3 sequences, 9% to 10% seen once. The same sample was also studied in work on yellow fever vaccine responses in identical twins. That paper adds: The T cell response to vaccination in identical twins was reportedly partly convergent and partly personalized.

The material sequenced was PBMCs. The clonotype originates from a woman aged 18-29 years in good health. V usage is TRBV7-2 and J usage is TRBJ2-3; D is ambiguous. This CDR3 is CASSLAGRGGTDTQYF. For the CDR3, the DNA is TGTGCCAGCAGCTTAGCGGGAAGAGGAGGCACAGATACGCAGTATTTT.